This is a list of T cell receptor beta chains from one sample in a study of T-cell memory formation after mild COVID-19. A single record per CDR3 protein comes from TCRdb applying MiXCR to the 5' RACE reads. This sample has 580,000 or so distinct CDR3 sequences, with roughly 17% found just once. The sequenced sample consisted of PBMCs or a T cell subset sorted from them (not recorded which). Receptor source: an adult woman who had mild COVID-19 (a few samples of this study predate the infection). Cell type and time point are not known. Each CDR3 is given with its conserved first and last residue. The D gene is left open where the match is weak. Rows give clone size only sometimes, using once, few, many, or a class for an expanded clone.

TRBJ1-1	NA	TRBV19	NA	TGTGCCAGTAGTATCCAGGGTCCCGGGGGCACTGAAGCTTTCTTT	CASSIQGPGGTEAFF
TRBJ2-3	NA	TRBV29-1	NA	TGCAGCGTTGAAGAGGAGGGGGCACTCACAGATACGCAGTATTTT	CSVEEEGALTDTQYF
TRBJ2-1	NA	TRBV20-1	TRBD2	TGCAGTGCTATACGACCTATAGCGGGATGGGAGCAGTTCTTC	CSAIRPIAGWEQFF
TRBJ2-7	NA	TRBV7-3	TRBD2	TGTGCCAGCAGCTTATCCGGCGGGAGGGACGAGCAGTACTTC	CASSLSGGRDEQYF
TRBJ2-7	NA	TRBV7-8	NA	TGTGCCAGCAGCTTCTCTTCTATGTACGAGCAGTACTTC	CASSFSSMYEQYF
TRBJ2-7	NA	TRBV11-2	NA	TGTGCCAGCAGCTTGGCCGAGCAGTACTTC	CASSLAEQYF
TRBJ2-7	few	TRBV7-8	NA	TGTGCCAGCAGCCCCCCATTAGGAGGGGCGGGGTACGAGCAGTACTTC	CASSPPLGGAGYEQYF
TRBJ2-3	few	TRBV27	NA	TGTGCCAGCAGTTTATCCGGCCAGCTCACAGATACGCAGTATTTT	CASSLSGQLTDTQYF
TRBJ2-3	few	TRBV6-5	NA	TGTGCCAGCAGTGAGTGGAACACAGATACGCAGTATTTT	CASSEWNTDTQYF
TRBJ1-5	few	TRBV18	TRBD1	TGTGCCAGCTCACCTAACCGGGACAGGAGCAATCAGCCCCAGCATTTT	CASSPNRDRSNQPQHF
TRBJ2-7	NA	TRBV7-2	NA	TGTGCCAGCAGCTCCTATGGACCGAACGAGCAGTACTTC	CASSSYGPNEQYF
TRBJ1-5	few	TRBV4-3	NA	TGCGCCAGCAGCCAAGATGATTGGAGGGGTGGTCAGCCCCAGCATTTT	CASSQDDWRGGQPQHF